The 27 T cell receptor beta chains below were found in one sample sequenced in a study of cytotoxic CD8 clonotypes in ibrutinib-treated CLL. Clones were sequenced by immunoSEQ multiplex PCR, and TCRdb holds only the in-frame ones, with some missing. Of some 30,000 clones in the sample, about 75% were seen once. The sequences come from PBMCs, collected after 36 months of ibrutinib treatment. The source is a human donor with chronic lymphocytic leukemia.

The chain couples TRBV6-6 to TRBJ1-1; the D gene is possibly TRBD1 (6 bases). CDR1 is MNHNY and CDR2 is SVGAGI in the germline V gene (reference sequence). This CDR3 contains 14 residues. Deletions cut 8 bases from V and 6 bases from J, with 19 bases between. This CDR3 is CASFDRQSDAEAFF. DNA of the CDR3: TGTGCCAGCTTTGACAGGCAAAGCGACGCTGAAGCTTTCTTT.

This clone turned up a few times. The chain uses TRBV9 and TRBJ1-2, with D perhaps TRBD1 (5 bases). The CDR3 consists of 15 residues. V lost 0 bases and J lost 4, with 13 bases in between. Per germline, CDR1 SGDLS and CDR2 YYNGEE. CDR3 loop: CASSVGAGWAYGYTF. The CDR3 coding sequence is TGTGCCAGCAGCGTAGGGGCAGGGTGGGCCTATGGCTACACCTTC.

This chain connects TRBV20-1 to TRBJ1-2; D is undetermined. This CDR3 is built from 11 residues. Germline assignment: CDR1 DFQATT and CDR2 SNEGSKA (reference sequence). Between the trimmed V and J ends, which lost 4 bases and 7 bases, there was a span of 10 bases. CDR3 in DNA: TGCAGTGCTACAACCTCTCCTGGCTACACCTTC. Translating it yields CSATTSPGYTF.

The V gene is TRBV6-1, the J gene TRBJ2-5, with 10 bases identical to TRBD1. Germline-derived CDR1 and CDR2 are MNHNS and SASEGT. This CDR3 has 19 amino acids. With V trimmed by 0 bases and J by 6 bases, 16 bases remained unmatched. CDR3 nucleotide sequence: TGTGCCAGCAGTGAAGCTTCGGAAAGAATGACAGGGGGCTCGAAGACCCAGTACTTC. Translation: CASSEASERMTGGSKTQYF.

A few counts support this clone. J is TRBJ2-7 and V is TRBV5-1; D is unclear. V gave up 0 bases and J gave up 1 base, with 5 bases separating them. Germline CDR1 and CDR2: SGHRS and YFSETQ. The CDR3 totals 13 residues. The CDR3 region is CASSLVSSYEQYF. In nucleotides, the CDR3 is TGCGCCAGCAGCTTGGTCTCTTCCTACGAGCAGTACTTC. The variable domain in full, with the rest retrieved from reference TRBV5-1 and TRBJ2-7, is KAGVTQTPRYLIKTRGQQVTLSCSPISGHRSVSWYQQTPGQGLQFLFEYFSETQRNKGNFPGRFSGRQFSNSRSEMNVSTLELGDSALYLCASSLVSSYEQYFGPGTRLTVT.

This rearrangement joins TRBV9 to TRBJ2-3, with TRBD2 identical over 9 bases. The germline gives CDR1 SGDLS, CDR2 YYNGEE. This CDR3 contains 17 residues. V was pared by 3 bases and J by 2 bases, with 10 bases of the junction left unmatched. CDR3 in amino acids: CASSETPASGDTDTQYF. The CDR3 DNA follows: TGTGCCAGCAGCGAAACCCCGGCTAGCGGGGACACAGATACGCAGTATTTT.

This chain uses TRBV5-1 with TRBJ1-2; D is unresolved. Trimming shortened V by 4 bases and J by 2 bases, and 12 bases separated the two germline ends. This CDR3 has 14 residues. The germline CDR1 and CDR2 sequences are SGHRS and YFSETQ. For the CDR3, the DNA is TGCGCCAGCAGCAGCGACGCCACCAACTATGGCTACACCTTC. Translating gives CASSSDATNYGYTF.

Note on this clone: Other DNA sequences in the sample encode the same CDR3. The V and J genes are TRBV4-1 and TRBJ2-7, with 9 bases matching TRBD1. This CDR3 comprises 15 residues. J lost 3 bases, V lost 1 base, and 4 bases had no gene match. Germline V gene data show CDR1 as MGHRA and CDR2 as YSYEKL. The CDR3 sequence is CASSQVTGGLYEQYF. CDR3 bases: TGCGCCAGCAGCCAAGTAACAGGGGGCCTCTACGAGCAGTACTTC.

This sequence joins TRBV5-4 and TRBJ1-4; the D gene is possibly TRBD1 (6 bases). Per germline, CDR1 SGHNT and CDR2 YYREEE (reference sequence). There are 16 residues in the CDR3. The germline V and J ends were trimmed by 4 bases and 4 bases, with 17 bases remaining between them. The DNA of the CDR3 is TGTGCCAGCAGCGTTACAGGGCGAGGGGATAATGAAAAACTGTTTTTT. It codes for CASSVTGRGDNEKLFF.

The CDR3 spells CAISESGHDREQYF. In nucleotides, the CDR3 is TGTGCCATCAGTGAGTCGGGCCATGATAGAGAGCAGTACTTC. The chain recombines TRBV10-3 with TRBJ2-7; D is unresolved. This CDR3 is 14 amino acids long. Germline loops: CDR1 ENHRY, CDR2 SYGVKD. Trimming removed 0 bases at V and 7 bases at J, with 13 bases between.

This chain connects TRBV13 to TRBJ1-6, with 8 bases lining up with TRBD1. The V and J ends lost 4 bases and 7 bases, in that order; junction bases with no gene match: 3. This CDR3 is 14 amino acids long. Looked up from germline, CDR1 is PRHDT and CDR2 is FYEKMQ (reference sequence). The CDR3 nucleotides are TGTGCCAGCAGCTCACAGGGGGGAAATTCACCCCTCCACTTT. Protein product: CASSSQGGNSPLHF.

The rearrangement joins TRBV11-2 to TRBJ1-1, with D perhaps matching TRBD1 (5 bases). The V gene lost 7 bases and the J gene lost 2 bases, with 8 bases spanning the gap. The CDR3 has 12 residues. Per germline, CDR1 SGHAT and CDR2 FQNNGV. CDR3 region: CASMGHNTEAFF. CDR3 sequence (DNA): TGTGCCAGCATGGGGCATAACACTGAAGCTTTCTTT.

The chain has TRBV2 and TRBJ1-3; TRBD1 is a possible D gene (5 bases). V was clipped by 7 bases and J by 1 base, with 11 bases between them. There are 14 residues in the CDR3. Germline V gene data show CDR1 as SNHLY and CDR2 as FYNNEI. CDR3 sequence: CASTSQGSGNTIYF. CDR3 sequence (DNA): TGTGCCAGCACTTCCCAGGGATCTGGAAACACCATATATTTT.

J is TRBJ2-2 and V is TRBV5-5; TRBD1 might be the D (5 bases). Trimming left V 4 bases short and J 1 base short, with 8 bases between. The CDR3 loop spans 14 amino acids. Germline V gene lookup returns CDR1 SGHKS and CDR2 YYEKEE (reference sequence). Written as DNA, the CDR3 is TGTGCCAGCAGCCCAGGACAGAACACCGGGGAGCTGTTTTTT. Protein product: CASSPGQNTGELFF.

This clone is a singleton in its sample. The chain links TRBV27 to TRBJ2-7; 13 bases agree with TRBD2. The CDR3 contains 16 residues. J gave up 0 bases and V 7 bases, and 6 bases lay outside the gene matches. Germline V gives CDR1 MNHEY, CDR2 SMNVEV (reference sequence). CDR3 sequence: CASKGLAGDSSYEQYF. The CDR3, as DNA: TGTGCCAGCAAAGGACTAGCGGGGGACAGCTCCTACGAGCAGTACTTC.

This clone was detected once. The rearrangement links TRBV5-6 to TRBJ1-2; D unresolved. Germline-derived CDR1 and CDR2 are SGHDT and YYEEEE. Trimming removed 1 base from V and 4 bases from J, with 8 bases in between. This CDR3 is 13 amino acids long. CDR3 loop: CASSLSGVYGYTF. CDR3 DNA: TGTGCCAGCAGCTTGTCTGGGGTCTATGGCTACACCTTC.

The V call is TRBV18, the J call TRBJ2-1; D is uncertain. The CDR3 contains 13 residues. Per germline, CDR1 KGHSH and CDR2 LQKENI. The V end was cut by 0 bases, the J end by 10 bases, with 10 bases between. The CDR3 protein is CASSPPAEGEQFF. The DNA for the CDR3 is TGTGCCAGCTCACCACCGGCAGAAGGAGAGCAGTTCTTC.

V gene TRBV11-2 combines with J gene TRBJ2-2; D remains unclear. Germline V gene lookup returns CDR1 SGHAT and CDR2 FQNNGV. CDR3 size: 12 residues. The V end lost 1 base, the J end lost 5 bases, and 2 bases lay between the germline ends. In DNA form, the CDR3 reads TGTGCCAGCAGCTTAGGAACCGGGGAGCTGTTTTTT. The encoded protein is CASSLGTGELFF.

The chain has TRBV4-2 and TRBJ1-2; TRBD1 agrees at 8 bases. Germline V gene sequence: CDR1 LGHNA, CDR2 YNFKEQ. The ends lost 0 bases at V and 8 bases at J; junction bases unmatched: 8. This CDR3 spans 15 amino acids. The CDR3: CASSQDRGTGGGYTF. The DNA of the CDR3 is TGTGCCAGCAGCCAAGATCGGGGGACAGGCGGCGGCTACACCTTC.

The chain carries TRBV5-4 and TRBJ2-7; TRBD2 agrees at 12 bases. In germline, CDR1 is SGHNT, CDR2 YYREEE (reference sequence). The CDR3 consists of 14 residues. J gave up 6 bases and V 2 bases, and 3 bases lay outside the gene matches. The CDR3 reads CASSLSLAGGEQYF. The CDR3 nucleotides read TGTGCCAGCAGCTTATCACTAGCGGGAGGCGAGCAGTACTTC.

In DNA form, the CDR3 reads TGTGCCAGTAGTACAGCCACGAACACCGGGGAGCTGTTTTTT. This encodes CASSTATNTGELFF. The gene calls are TRBV19 and TRBJ2-2; D ambiguous. CDR3 length equals 14 residues. V gave up 4 bases and J gave up 0 bases, with 6 bases separating them. Germline loops: CDR1 LNHDA, CDR2 SQIVND (reference sequence).

This clone was seen a handful of times. The rearrangement uses TRBV7-3 and TRBJ2-3, with 8 nucleotides matching TRBD2. CDR1 SGHTA and CDR2 FQGTGA come from the germline V gene. There are 17 residues in the CDR3. The J segment lost 5 bases and the V segment lost 1 base, leaving 11 bases of the junction unmatched. The chain's CDR3 is CASSLNPPGGPGDTQYF. CDR3 bases: TGTGCCAGCAGCTTAAACCCCCCGGGGGGGCCTGGAGATACGCAGTATTTT.

The V and J genes are TRBV19 and TRBJ2-3, with 7 bases lining up with TRBD2. In germline, CDR1 is LNHDA, CDR2 SQIVND (reference sequence). The CDR3 runs 13 residues. J was trimmed by 6 bases and V by 3 bases; bases with no gene match: 3. Written as DNA, the CDR3 is TGTGCCAGTAGTATCTCACTAGCGGATACGCAGTATTTT. Its translation: CASSISLADTQYF.

This chain links TRBV4-1 with TRBJ2-7; perhaps TRBD2 as D (6 bases). This CDR3 is 16 amino acids long. Trimming took off 0 bases at V and 2 bases at J, with 14 bases between the two ends. Germline CDR1 MGHRA, CDR2 YSYEKL. The CDR3 loop reads CASSQEVRRTTYEQYF. CDR3 DNA: TGCGCCAGCAGCCAAGAAGTAAGGCGGACTACCTACGAGCAGTACTTC.

The J gene is TRBJ1-6, the V gene TRBV2; D gene ambiguous. This CDR3 spans 16 amino acids. The V gene's germline CDR1 is SNHLY and CDR2 FYNNEI. V lost 0 bases to trimming and J lost 6 bases, with 12 bases between them. In DNA, the CDR3 is TGTGCCAGCAGTGAAGCTGCAGGTTGGGGTAATTCACCCCTCCACTTT. The encoded protein is CASSEAAGWGNSPLHF.

The chain employs TRBV13 and TRBJ2-5; the match to TRBD1 covers 11 bases. The germline CDR1 and CDR2 sequences are PRHDT and FYEKMQ (reference sequence). The junction had 10 bases not matched to a gene; V was cut back by 5 bases and J by 2 bases. The CDR3 length is 17 residues. CDR3 sequence (DNA): TGTGCCAGCAGCCCCGCTTGGGGACAGGGGGGACAAGAGACCCAGTACTTC. It is translated as CASSPAWGQGGQETQYF. Full variable domain (remainder filled in from reference TRBV13 and TRBJ2-5): AAGVIQSPRHLIKEKRETATLKCYPIPRHDTVYWYQQGPGQDPQFLISFYEKMQSDKGSIPDRFSAQQFSDYHSELNMSSLELGDSALYFCASSPAWGQGGQETQYFGPGTRLLVL.

The chain has TRBV5-5 and TRBJ2-5, with 8 nucleotides matching TRBD2. The CDR3 covers 16 residues. The trim removed 0 bases at V and 2 bases at J, leaving 6 bases unmatched. Germline assignment: CDR1 SGHKS and CDR2 YYEKEE (reference sequence). CDR3 in amino acids: CASSLGAGAGQETQYF. The CDR3 bases are TGTGCCAGCAGCTTGGGAGCGGGGGCGGGGCAAGAGACCCAGTACTTC.